Below, 19 T cell receptor beta chains from the same sample are listed, as sequenced in a study of glioma-infiltrating T cells (dated by TCRdb to about 2016). Sequencing took place on an Illumina MiSeq. The iRepertoire nested amplicon-rescue multiplex PCR (arm-PCR) platform was used to amplify TCR alpha and beta CDR3 regions from RNA. TCRdb itself trimmed the public reads at Q25 with fastp, ran MiXCR and retained productive beta chains. All rows with the same CDR3 protein become a single entry with the most common DNA and genes. The sample table contains approximately 120,000 distinct CDR3 sequences; only one count was recorded for roughly 23% of them. The ten largest clonotypes hold roughly 15% of the sample. The sequencing input was glioma tissue, nonneoplastic brain tissue, or PBMCs (not recorded which). Source of these receptors: a human donor with low-grade glioma or glioblastoma, undergoing nonglioma brain surgery, or in good health (not recorded which).

This clonotype was picked up many times. J is TRBJ2-3 and V is TRBV7-2; unclear D gene. The CDR3 is 13 residues long. The germline V gene has CDR1 SGHTA and CDR2 FQGNSA. V lost 5 bases and J 0 bases, leaving 6 bases between the germline ends. The DNA for the CDR3 is TGTGCCAGCAGCGACTGGAGCACAGATACGCAGTATTTT. It translates to CASSDWSTDTQYF.

This clonotype was recorded at least ten times. This chain links TRBV19 with TRBJ2-1; D is undetermined. This CDR3 region has 12 residues. Per the germline V gene, CDR1 is LNHDA and CDR2 is SQIVND (reference sequence). V was shortened by 4 bases and J by 7 bases, with 8 bases between the two germline ends. CDR3 sequence reads: CASSTAPNEQFF. CDR3 sequence (DNA): TGTGCCAGTAGTACCGCCCCGAATGAGCAGTTCTTC.

This clonotype was picked up a small number of times. The rearrangement uses TRBV12-5 and TRBJ2-1; perhaps TRBD2 as D (5 bases). The CDR3 is 12 amino acids. Trimming removed 2 bases from V and 10 bases from J, with 9 bases in between. CDR1 is LGHNT, CDR2 FRNRAP, per germline. The CDR3 is CASGLRGGEQFF. In DNA form, the CDR3 reads TGTGCTAGTGGTTTGCGGGGTGGAGAGCAGTTCTTC.

This clonotype was recorded at least ten times. This chain connects TRBV6-1 to TRBJ1-6, with unresolved D. Germline assignment: CDR1 MNHNS and CDR2 SASEGT. The CDR3 is made up of 13 amino acids. Deletions cut 0 bases from V and 11 bases from J, with 8 bases between. As DNA, the CDR3 is TGTGCCAGCAGTGAAGCCAGAGACCCACCCCTCCACTTT. Its translation is CASSEARDPPLHF.

There are many counts of this clonotype. The chain uses TRBV20-1 and TRBJ2-7; D unclear. The CDR3 runs to 13 residues. Trimming took 0 bases from V and 3 from J, leaving 9 bases between them. The germline CDR1 and CDR2 sequences are DFQATT and SNEGSKA (reference sequence). In nucleotides, the CDR3 is TGCAGTGCTAGAGATCAACTCTACTACGAGCAGTACTTC. Its translation: CSARDQLYYEQYF.

The table lists this clonotype with many counts. The chain combines TRBV7-2 with TRBJ1-5; maybe TRBD1 (5 bases). This CDR3 spans 14 amino acids. Germline assignment: CDR1 SGHTA and CDR2 FQGNSA. Trimming left V 1 base short and J 7 bases short, with 11 bases between. This CDR3 is CASSLEPGGQPQHF. Written as DNA, the CDR3 is TGTGCCAGCAGCTTAGAACCGGGGGGACAGCCCCAGCATTTT.

This clonotype was detected many times. The chain links TRBV19 to TRBJ1-2; maybe TRBD1 (5 bases). The V and J ends lost 3 bases and 3 bases respectively, with 14 bases between them. CDR3 length: 15 amino acids. CDR1 LNHDA and CDR2 SQIVND come from the germline V gene (reference sequence). The CDR3 protein is CASSIGGAGHYGYTF. In DNA, the CDR3 is TGTGCCAGTAGTATCGGGGGAGCAGGCCACTATGGCTACACCTTC.

This clonotype was seen a few times. The chain employs TRBV29-1 and TRBJ1-5; TRBD1 agrees at 8 bases. The V gene's germline CDR1 is SQVTM and CDR2 ANQGSEA. The CDR3 runs 14 residues. J gave up 4 bases and V 4 bases, and 6 bases lay outside the gene matches. In DNA form, the CDR3 reads TGCAGCGTTGGGTGGGGACAGGCTAATCAGCCCCAGCATTTT. Its translation is CSVGWGQANQPQHF.

This clonotype has more than one count but fewer than ten. The chain has TRBV7-9 and TRBJ1-3; no clear D. Trimming pared 6 bases from V and 4 bases from J, leaving 10 bases between. Germline-derived CDR1 and CDR2 are SEHNR and FQNEAQ (reference sequence). CDR3 length equals 13 residues. The CDR3 spells CASSELSGNTIYF. CDR3 in DNA: TGTGCCAGCAGTGAACTAAGCGGAAACACCATATATTTT.

This clonotype has a count of ten or more. V gene TRBV29-1 combines with J gene TRBJ2-7, with D possibly called TRBD1 or TRBD2 (5 bases each). This CDR3 spans 12 amino acids. Looked up from germline, CDR1 is SQVTM and CDR2 is ANQGSEA. V lost 8 bases and J lost 4, with 15 bases in between. The DNA for the CDR3 is TGCAGCTCCCGGGACGGGCCTTACGAGCAGTACTTC. Translation gives CSSRDGPYEQYF.

As regards this clonotype: Just one base apart from a much larger clone, this may be a read error. J is TRBJ1-5 and V is TRBV10-3, with a weak D call TRBD1 (5 bases). Germline assignment: CDR1 ENHRY and CDR2 SYGVKD. The CDR3 covers 15 residues. Trimming removed 10 bases at V and 0 bases at J, with 16 bases between. For the CDR3, the DNA is TGTGCCACCAGGCCGGGGCAGTGTAGCAATCAGCCCCAGCATTTT. Translated: CATRPGQCSNQPQHF.

The chain has TRBV18 and TRBJ2-1, with 9 bases fitting TRBD1. The J segment lost 3 bases and the V segment lost 0 bases, leaving 3 bases of the junction unmatched. CDR1 is KGHSH and CDR2 is LQKENI in the germline V gene. The CDR3 has 16 residues. This chain's CDR3 is CASSPPGQGVYNEQFF. In DNA form, the CDR3 reads TGTGCCAGCTCACCACCGGGACAGGGCGTCTACAATGAGCAGTTCTTC.

This clonotype has only a few counts. This chain joins TRBV10-3 and TRBJ2-7; D is unresolved. The CDR3 totals 13 residues. Trimming stripped 2 bases from V and 2 bases from J, with 7 bases between. Germline CDR1 reads ENHRY; CDR2 reads SYGVKD. The DNA of the CDR3 is TGTGCCATCAGTGAGGGGAAAACCTACGAGCAGTACTTC. This sequence encodes CAISEGKTYEQYF.

This clonotype was seen ten or more times. J is TRBJ2-7 and V is TRBV20-1, with 9 positions matching TRBD1. Trimming at V came to 1 base and at J to 7 bases, leaving 2 bases not matched to a gene. This CDR3 is built from 12 residues. The germline gives CDR1 DFQATT, CDR2 SNEGSKA (reference sequence). The CDR3 sequence is CSARGTGEEQYF. CDR3 nucleotides: TGCAGTGCTAGAGGGACAGGGGAGGAGCAGTACTTC.

This clonotype was seen at least ten times. The gene calls are TRBV7-2 and TRBJ2-3, with unresolved D. CDR1 is SGHTA and CDR2 is FQGNSA in the germline V gene. The V end lost 2 bases, the J end lost 4 bases, and 10 bases lay between the germline ends. The CDR3 has 14 amino acids. The CDR3, as DNA: TGTGCCAGCAGCTTAAGCTTTAATTCAGATACGCAGTATTTT. It codes for CASSLSFNSDTQYF. The full variable domain, its missing parts supplied by reference TRBV7-2 and TRBJ2-3, is GAGVSQSPSNKVTEKGKDVELRCDPISGHTALYWYRQSLGQGLEFLIYFQGNSAPDKSGLPSDRFSAERTGGSVSTLTIQRTQQEDSAVYLCASSLSFNSDTQYFGPGTRLTVL.

This clonotype has ten or more counts. The V gene is TRBV15, the J gene TRBJ2-1; D is unclear. Per germline, CDR1 LNHNV and CDR2 YYDKDF (reference sequence). Between the trimmed V and J ends, which lost 3 bases and 0 bases, there was a span of 6 bases. This CDR3 comprises 14 residues. The CDR3: CATSSRSSYNEQFF. The CDR3 nucleotides read TGTGCCACCAGCAGCCGGAGCTCCTACAATGAGCAGTTCTTC. Together with reference TRBV15 and TRBJ2-1, the CDR3 gives the full variable domain: DAMVIQNPRYQVTQFGKPVTLSCSQTLNHNVMYWYQQKSSQAPKLLFHYYDKDFNNEADTPDNFQSRRPNTSFCFLDIRSPGLGDTAMYLCATSSRSSYNEQFFGPGTRLTVL.

As to this clonotype: This may be a read error: a much more frequent sequence differs by one nucleotide. This chain links TRBV18 with TRBJ1-3; no clear D gene. Per germline, CDR1 KGHSH and CDR2 LQKENI. The V end was cut by 10 bases, the J end by 1 base, with 17 bases between. The length of the CDR3 is 15 residues. The CDR3 DNA sequence: TGTGCCATCTTAGAGAGCGGTTCTTCTGGAAACACCATATATTTT. Its protein is CAILESGSSGNTIYF.

The gene calls are TRBV2 and TRBJ2-3, with 10 bases fitting TRBD2. The CDR3 has 15 amino acids. Trimming removed 7 bases from V and 3 bases from J; junction bases left unmatched: 7. Germline-derived CDR1 and CDR2 are SNHLY and FYNNEI. CDR3 in amino acids: CASTGTSVKTDTQYF. The CDR3 DNA is TGTGCCAGCACCGGGACTAGCGTTAAAACAGATACGCAGTATTTT.

This clonotype was found many times. The chain uses TRBV6-1 and TRBJ2-7; no definite D call. The CDR3 extends over 12 amino acids. Deletions cut 5 bases from V and 8 bases from J, with 13 bases between. CDR1 is MNHNS, CDR2 SASEGT, per germline. For the CDR3, the DNA is TGTGCCAGCAGTTCCCCGTCCCATCAGCAGTACTTC. It encodes CASSSPSHQQYF.